This TCR beta chain was captured in a study of early T cells in non-severe SARS-CoV-2 infection. Study-level information: The input, bulk RNA from unsorted whole blood, was sequenced, and chains were unpaired.

This clonotype appeared a few times. The CDR3 totals 16 residues. Using its own MiXCR run on the 5' RACE reads, TCRdb lists one record per CDR3 protein. The sample consists of about 33,000 distinct CDR3 sequences, about 6.7% of them appearing once. The sequenced sample consisted of whole blood. This clonotype originated in an adult who was a healthcare worker with PCR-confirmed SARS-CoV-2 infection or an uninfected control (not recorded which). This chain links TRBV21-1 with TRBJ1-5; TRBD1 is the table's D call, not checked against the DNA. TRBV21-1 corresponds to a pseudogene. The CDR3: CASSRGGQARNQPQHF. The CDR3 DNA reads TGTGCCAGCAGCCGGGGGGGACAGGCCCGCAATCAGCCCCAGCATTTT.